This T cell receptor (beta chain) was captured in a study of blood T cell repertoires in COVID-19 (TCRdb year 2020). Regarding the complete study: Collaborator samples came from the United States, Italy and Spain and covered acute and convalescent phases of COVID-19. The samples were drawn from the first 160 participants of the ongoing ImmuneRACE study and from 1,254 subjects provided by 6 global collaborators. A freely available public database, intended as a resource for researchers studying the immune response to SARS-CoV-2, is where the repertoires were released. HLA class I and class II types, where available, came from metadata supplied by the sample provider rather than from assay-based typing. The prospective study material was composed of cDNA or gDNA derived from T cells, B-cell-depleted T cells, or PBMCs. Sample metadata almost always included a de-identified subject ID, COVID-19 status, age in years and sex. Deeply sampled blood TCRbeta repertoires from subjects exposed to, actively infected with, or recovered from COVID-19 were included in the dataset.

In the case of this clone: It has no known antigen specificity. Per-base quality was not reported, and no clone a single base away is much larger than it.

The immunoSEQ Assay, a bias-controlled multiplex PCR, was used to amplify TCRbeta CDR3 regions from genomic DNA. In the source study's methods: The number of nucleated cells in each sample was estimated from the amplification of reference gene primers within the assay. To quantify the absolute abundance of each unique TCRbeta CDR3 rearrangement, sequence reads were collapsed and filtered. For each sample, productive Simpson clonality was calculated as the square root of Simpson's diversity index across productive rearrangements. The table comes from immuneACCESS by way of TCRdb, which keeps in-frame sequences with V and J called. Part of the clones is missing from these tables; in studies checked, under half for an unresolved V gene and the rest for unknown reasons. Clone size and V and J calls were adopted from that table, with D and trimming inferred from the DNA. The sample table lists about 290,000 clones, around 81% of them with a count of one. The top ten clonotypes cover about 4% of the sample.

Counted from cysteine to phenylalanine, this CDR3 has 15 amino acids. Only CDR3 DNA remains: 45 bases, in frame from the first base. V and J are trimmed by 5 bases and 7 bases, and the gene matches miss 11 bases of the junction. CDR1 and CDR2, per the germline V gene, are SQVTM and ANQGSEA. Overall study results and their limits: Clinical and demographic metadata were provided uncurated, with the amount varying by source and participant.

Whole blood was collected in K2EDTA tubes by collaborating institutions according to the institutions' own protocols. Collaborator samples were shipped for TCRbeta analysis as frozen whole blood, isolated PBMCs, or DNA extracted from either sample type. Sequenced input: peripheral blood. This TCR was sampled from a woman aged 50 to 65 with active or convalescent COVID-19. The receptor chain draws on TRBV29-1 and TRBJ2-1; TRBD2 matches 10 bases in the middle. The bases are TGCAGCGTTTCGGTCCAAGCGGGAGGGCCGAATGAGCAGTTCTTC. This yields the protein CSVSVQAGGPNEQFF.